The clone carrying this T cell receptor beta chain was found many times. These data originate in a study of T cell repertoires in cytomegalovirus infection. TCRdb re-called the reads with MiXCR, one entry per CDR3 protein. This sample has 110,000 to 150,000 distinct CDR3 sequences, with about 6.5% found just once. V lost 7 bases and J 5 bases, leaving 11 bases between the germline ends. Germline values: CDR1 SQVTM, CDR2 ANQGSEA. The CDR3 is 12 amino acids. The sample taken for sequencing was PBMCs. The clonotype was recovered from a human donor in good health (CMV status not recorded). Some clones in this sample may be carry-over from other donors' samples. This chain connects TRBV29-1 to TRBJ1-4; possible D gene TRBD1, 6 bases. The CDR3 bases are TGCAGCGCTGGGACAATGAATGAAAAACTGTTTTTT. It translates to CSAGTMNEKLFF.